The T cell receptor beta chain under discussion was sequenced for a study of vaccination and CD4 T cells after COVID-19. As for the study in general: The stimulating agents, overlapping spike peptides, came from SARS-CoV-2, HCoV-NL63, HCoV-OC43 and HCoV-229E. Each control was exposed to a CEFX pool, an HIV-1 Nef pool, or no peptide at all.

The treatment here: roughly 11-day PBMC culture with coronavirus spike peptide pools or control peptides (ViraFEST assay). Judged by abundance, this clonotype is medium-sized. No antigen is known for it. Cultured CD4+ T-cell DNA underwent Oncomine TCR Beta short-read sequencing. TCRdb recomputed calls from the PCR reads with MiXCR, one row per CDR3 protein. The sample lists 12,000 or so distinct CDR3 sequences, 50% occurring once. Input material: CD4+ T cells from blood, cultured in vitro. This TCR was recovered from a human donor who had recovered from COVID-19.

The CDR3 region has the DNA TGTGCCAGCAGCTCACCCCAGCGGGAGTGGGGTAATGAGCAGTTCTTC. As protein: CASSSPQREWGNEQFF. The chain combines TRBV7-6 with TRBJ2-1, with 8 bases lining up with TRBD2. Trimming removed 4 bases from V and 7 bases from J; junction bases left unmatched: 12. The CDR3 consists of 16 residues. CDR1 SGHVS and CDR2 FNYEAQ come from the germline V gene.